One and the same sample provided the 22 T cell receptor beta chains below, sequenced in a study of blood T cell repertoires in COVID-19. Sequenced by immunoSEQ multiplex PCR; TCRdb stores in-frame clones only, minus some. The data hold 15,000 or so clones, with approximately 86% observed a single time. The sequenced sample consisted of peripheral blood. The receptors come from a human donor in a cohort sampled during active COVID-19.

The V gene is TRBV4-3, the J gene TRBJ2-5; tentatively, D is TRBD2 (6 bases). The length of the CDR3 is 14 residues. V dropped 0 bases and J dropped 7 bases, with 12 bases sitting between them. In germline, CDR1 is LGHNA, CDR2 YSLEER. The CDR3 protein is CASSQDRVGGTQYF. CDR3 nucleotides: TGCGCCAGCAGCCAAGATCGGGTCGGGGGGACCCAGTACTTC.

The rearrangement uses TRBV6-2 or TRBV6-3 and TRBJ1-2; 8 nucleotides match TRBD1. The CDR3 runs to 15 residues. The germline V gene encodes CDR1 MNHEY and CDR2 SVGEGT. V shed 2 bases and J 5 bases; nucleotides not matched to a gene: 7. The CDR3 spells CASSYPTGAVYGYTF. DNA for the CDR3: TGTGCCAGCAGTTACCCGACAGGGGCGGTTTATGGCTACACCTTC.

The genes are TRBV29-1 and TRBJ2-5; 8 bases agree with TRBD2. The CDR3 runs to 12 residues. Per germline, CDR1 SQVTM and CDR2 ANQGSEA. V trimming: 1 base; J trimming: 6 bases; junction bases outside the gene matches: 1. This CDR3 reads CSVEGGRQTQYF. The CDR3 DNA follows: TGCAGCGTTGAAGGCGGGAGGCAGACCCAGTACTTC.

The chain employs TRBV5-1 and TRBJ2-3, with D maybe TRBD2 (6 bases). Germline V gene sequence: CDR1 SGHRS, CDR2 YFSETQ. The CDR3 is made up of 14 amino acids. V was trimmed by 0 bases and J by 4 bases, leaving 9 bases between them. The CDR3 DNA is TGCGCCAGCAGCTTGGGAGCTAGCGCAGATACGCAGTATTTT. Protein product: CASSLGASADTQYF.

In its sample, this clone was seen a few times. The chain links TRBV25-1 to TRBJ1-6; TRBD1 matches 8 bases. Unmatched junction bases numbered 7, after V lost 6 bases and J lost 9 bases. Germline assignment: CDR1 MGHDK and CDR2 SYGVNS. The CDR3 consists of 14 residues. The DNA of the CDR3 is TGTGCCAGCAGACGAGAAGGACAGGGTTCACCCCTCCACTTT. Its protein is CASRREGQGSPLHF.

This clone came up a few times. The genes are TRBV11-2 and TRBJ2-3, with TRBD2 identical over 8 bases. Germline V gives CDR1 SGHAT, CDR2 FQNNGV. J lost 7 bases, V lost 5 bases, and 11 bases had no gene match. The CDR3 has 15 residues. CDR3 region: CASSPIRGGRHTQYF. In DNA form, the CDR3 reads TGTGCCAGCAGCCCTATTCGGGGGGGCCGTCATACGCAGTATTTT.

This clone was observed a single time. The chain employs TRBV12-5 and TRBJ1-5; the D is unclear. The CDR3 is made up of 13 amino acids. Trimming removed 3 bases at V and 7 bases at J, with 10 bases between. Germline V gives CDR1 LGHNT, CDR2 FRNRAP. CDR3 bases: TGTGCTAGTGGTTTCCGGCCGGAGCAGCCCCAGCATTTT. It codes for CASGFRPEQPQHF.

In DNA, the CDR3 is TGTGCCAGCAGCTTATTAGTCCTAGAGGAGACCCAGTACTTC. It is translated as CASSLLVLEETQYF. The chain recombines TRBV7-9 with TRBJ2-5; no clear D gene. The germline V gene has CDR1 SEHNR and CDR2 FQNEAQ (reference sequence). V lost 2 bases and J 5 bases, leaving 12 bases between the germline ends. CDR3 length: 14 amino acids.

The V call is TRBV19, the J call TRBJ2-2; D is undetermined. Between the trimmed V and J ends, which lost 4 bases and 2 bases, there was a span of 11 bases. The CDR3 has 15 residues. Germline assignment: CDR1 LNHDA and CDR2 SQIVND (reference sequence). CDR3 sequence (DNA): TGTGCCAGTAGTACCGCCCGTAGTAACACCGGGGAGCTGTTTTTT. It specifies CASSTARSNTGELFF.

The J gene is TRBJ2-5, the V gene TRBV15, with 8 bases fitting TRBD1. The CDR3 is 15 amino acids. Germline trimming cut 1 base from V and 5 bases from J; bases unmatched to any gene: 6. Germline loops: CDR1 LNHNV, CDR2 YYDKDF (reference sequence). The CDR3 sequence is CATSRAPGGVETQYF. The DNA for the CDR3 is TGTGCCACCAGCAGAGCCCCAGGGGGCGTCGAGACCCAGTACTTC.

The rearrangement joins TRBV18 to TRBJ2-5; D may be TRBD1 (5 bases). Trimming removed 0 bases at V and 5 bases at J, with 10 bases between. Germline loops: CDR1 KGHSH, CDR2 LQKENI. The CDR3 is made up of 14 amino acids. Here the CDR3 DNA reads TGTGCCAGCTCACCACCCCCCTCAGGGGAGACCCAGTACTTC. This encodes CASSPPPSGETQYF.

The chain employs TRBV5-6 and TRBJ2-7; weak D call: TRBD1 (6 bases). Germline-derived CDR1 and CDR2 are SGHDT and YYEEEE. Deletions cut 0 bases from V and 5 bases from J, with 12 bases between. This CDR3 comprises 14 residues. The CDR3 DNA is TGTGCCAGCAGCTTGGCCAACAGGGCCCACGAGCAGTACTTC. Translation: CASSLANRAHEQYF.

The V call is TRBV3-1 (or the pseudogene TRBV3-2), the J call TRBJ1-4; TRBD1 aligns across 7 bases. V lost 4 bases, J lost 7 bases, and 9 bases stayed unmatched. CDR1 LGHDT and CDR2 YNNKEL come from the germline V gene (reference sequence). The CDR3 sequence is 15 residues long. The CDR3 protein is CASSPGDRDAEKLFF. The CDR3 DNA sequence: TGTGCCAGCAGCCCCGGAGACAGGGACGCTGAAAAACTGTTTTTT.

The chain carries TRBV18 and TRBJ1-4, with TRBD1 matching over 7 bases. The CDR3 consists of 16 residues. Germline CDR1 and CDR2: KGHSH and LQKENI. Losses at the gene ends were 8 bases for V and 4 bases for J; bases not matched to a gene: 13. The CDR3: CASRPGQQGGNEKLFF. As DNA, the CDR3 is TGTGCCAGCCGGCCGGGACAGCAGGGAGGTAATGAAAAACTGTTTTTT.

In this sample, this clone turned up once. V gene TRBV7-9 combines with J gene TRBJ1-3, with D perhaps TRBD1 (6 bases). CDR3 length: 18 residues. Trimming shortened V by 1 base and J by 0 bases, and 16 bases separated the two germline ends. The germline V gene encodes CDR1 SEHNR and CDR2 FQNEAQ (reference sequence). The CDR3 sequence is CASSLVVTGTFSGNTIYF. The CDR3 region has the DNA TGTGCCAGCAGCTTAGTAGTGACAGGAACATTCTCTGGAAACACCATATATTTT.

The table lists this clone with a few counts. The V and J genes are TRBV6-2 or TRBV6-3 and TRBJ2-2, with 12 positions matching TRBD2. Germline CDR1 reads MNHEY; CDR2 reads SVGEGT. The CDR3 runs 16 residues. Trimming removed 6 bases from V and 6 bases from J; junction bases left unmatched: 8. The CDR3 coding sequence is TGTGCCAGCAGCCTCGGACTAGCGGGGCCTCCCGGGGAGCTGTTTTTT. This codes for CASSLGLAGPPGELFF.

The chain is built from TRBV4-1 and TRBJ1-1, with D hard to call. V lost 4 bases and J lost 1, with 7 bases in between. The CDR3 has 13 amino acids. Germline V gives CDR1 MGHRA, CDR2 YSYEKL. CDR3 residues: CASSPRGNTEAFF. The CDR3 bases are TGCGCCAGCAGCCCCCGGGGGAACACTGAAGCTTTCTTT.

The V call is TRBV19, the J call TRBJ2-1, with 8 bases that match TRBD2. Unmatched junction bases numbered 9, after V lost 4 bases and J lost 10 bases. The CDR3 is 14 amino acids. Germline CDR1 is LNHDA and CDR2 is SQIVND (reference sequence). This CDR3 is CASSRSGGEREQFF. The CDR3 DNA reads TGTGCCAGTAGTAGGAGCGGGGGTGAGAGGGAGCAGTTCTTC.

This clone is a singleton in its sample. This sequence joins TRBV10-3 and TRBJ2-2; possibly TRBD2 for D (6 bases). V lost 0 bases and J 4 bases, leaving 12 bases between the germline ends. The CDR3 has 16 amino acids. The germline CDR1 and CDR2 sequences are ENHRY and SYGVKD. CDR3 loop: CAISESRGRGTGELFF. CDR3 nucleotides: TGTGCCATCAGTGAGTCGAGAGGGCGGGGCACCGGGGAGCTGTTTTTT.

V is TRBV2 and J is TRBJ2-5; no firm D call. The germline V and J ends were trimmed by 4 bases and 2 bases, with 17 bases remaining between them. The CDR3 covers 16 residues. Per the germline V gene, CDR1 is SNHLY and CDR2 is FYNNEI. The CDR3 reads CASSAVGGQAQETQYF. Written as DNA, the CDR3 is TGTGCCAGCAGTGCCGTCGGTGGGCAGGCACAAGAGACCCAGTACTTC. The full variable domain, in which reference TRBV2 and TRBJ2-5 provide the parts outside the CDR3, is EPEVTQTPSHQVTQMGQEVILRCVPISNHLYFYWYRQILGQKVEFLVSFYNNEISEKSEIFDDQFSVERPDGSNFTLKIRSTKLEDSAMYFCASSAVGGQAQETQYFGPGTRLLVL.

The V and J genes are TRBV21-1 and TRBJ2-3; the tabulated D call, TRBD2, remains unverified against the DNA. TRBV21-1 is deemed a pseudogene. CDR3 size: 14 residues. CDR3 DNA sequence: TGTGCCAGCAGCAAAGCGGACTTGGGCGGGACGCAGTATTTT. This translates into CASSKADLGGTQYF.

J is TRBJ1-2 and V is TRBV9, with D possibly matching TRBD1 (5 bases). The CDR3 runs 15 residues. Germline lookup yields CDR1 SGDLS and CDR2 YYNGEE. Trimming stripped 0 bases from V and 8 bases from J, with 17 bases between. The CDR3 is CASSVGGQNVGGYTF. CDR3 in DNA: TGTGCCAGCAGCGTAGGGGGCCAGAATGTTGGGGGCTACACCTTC. Combining the CDR3 with reference TRBV9 and TRBJ1-2 gives the whole variable domain DSGVTQTPKHLITATGQRVTLRCSPRSGDLSVYWYQQSLDQGLQFLIQYYNGEERAKGNILERFSAQQFPDLHSELNLSSLELGDSALYFCASSVGGQNVGGYTFGSGTRLTVV.